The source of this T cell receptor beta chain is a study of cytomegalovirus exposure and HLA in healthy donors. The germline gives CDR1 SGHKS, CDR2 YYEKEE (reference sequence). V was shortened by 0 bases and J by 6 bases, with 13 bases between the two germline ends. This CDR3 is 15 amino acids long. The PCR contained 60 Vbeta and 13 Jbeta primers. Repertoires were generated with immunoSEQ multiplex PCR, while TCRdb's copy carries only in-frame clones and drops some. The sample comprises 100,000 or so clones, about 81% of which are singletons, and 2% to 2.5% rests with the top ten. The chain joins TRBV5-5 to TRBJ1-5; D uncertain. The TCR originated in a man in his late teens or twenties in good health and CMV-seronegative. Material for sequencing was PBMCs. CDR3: CASSLEAERAQPQHF. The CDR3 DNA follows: TGTGCCAGCAGCTTGGAGGCAGAGAGGGCTCAGCCCCAGCATTTT. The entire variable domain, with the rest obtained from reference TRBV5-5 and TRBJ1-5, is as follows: DAGVTQSPTHLIKTRGQQVTLRCSPISGHKSVSWYQQVLGQGPQFIFQYYEKEERGRGNFPDRFSARQFPNYSSELNVNALLLGDSALYLCASSLEAERAQPQHFGDGTRLSIL.